This T cell receptor beta chain was retrieved from a study of blood T cell repertoires in COVID-19. Study summary: COVID-19 samples from acute and convalescent phases originated in the United States, Italy and Spain. PBMCs, B-cell-depleted T cells, or T cells were the source of the cDNA or gDNA that made up the material.

Germline V gene sequence: CDR1 SGHAT, CDR2 FQNNGV. CDR3 length equals 14 residues. Trimming took 5 bases from V and 4 from J, leaving 12 bases between them. As handled by the study authors: Cell counts per sample came from amplifying reference gene primers. TCRdb's copy holds only in-frame clones and misses some; the assay was immunoSEQ multiplex PCR. That table furnishes V, J and clone size, whereas the DNA furnished D and trimming. This table holds roughly 380,000 clones, more than 75% found once. The sequenced sample was peripheral blood. This receptor was obtained from a human donor with acute or convalescent COVID-19. The donor label of this sample is uncertain. This rearrangement joins TRBV11-2 to TRBJ1-3; D is uncertain. CDR3 loop: CASSGQVLGNTIYF. The CDR3 nucleotides are TGTGCCAGCAGCGGGCAGGTTCTCGGAAACACCATATATTTT.